This T cell receptor beta chain derives from a study of T cell responses to AZD1222 COVID-19 vaccine. General study findings and limits: Regions 160-218 and 743-854 dominated among vaccine-associated CD4 TCRs spanning spike.

As for this clone: What it binds is not known.

Assay: immunoSEQ multiplex PCR; the TCRdb copy retains only in-frame clones and omits some. Of 250,000 to 300,000 clones in the sample, around 93% are singletons; the top ten hold around 0.6%. Germline-derived CDR1 and CDR2 are SEHNR and FQNEAQ (reference sequence). The CDR3 loop spans 13 amino acids. Trimming pared 0 bases from V and 3 bases from J, leaving 3 bases between. The sample in question was peripheral blood, obtained 28 days after the second AZD1222 dose. The rearrangement links TRBV7-9 to TRBJ2-1; D is unclear. The clonotype originates from an adult who received the AZD1222 COVID-19 vaccine. The chain's CDR3 is CASSLAIYNEQFF. DNA for the CDR3: TGTGCCAGCAGCTTAGCGATCTACAATGAGCAGTTCTTC.